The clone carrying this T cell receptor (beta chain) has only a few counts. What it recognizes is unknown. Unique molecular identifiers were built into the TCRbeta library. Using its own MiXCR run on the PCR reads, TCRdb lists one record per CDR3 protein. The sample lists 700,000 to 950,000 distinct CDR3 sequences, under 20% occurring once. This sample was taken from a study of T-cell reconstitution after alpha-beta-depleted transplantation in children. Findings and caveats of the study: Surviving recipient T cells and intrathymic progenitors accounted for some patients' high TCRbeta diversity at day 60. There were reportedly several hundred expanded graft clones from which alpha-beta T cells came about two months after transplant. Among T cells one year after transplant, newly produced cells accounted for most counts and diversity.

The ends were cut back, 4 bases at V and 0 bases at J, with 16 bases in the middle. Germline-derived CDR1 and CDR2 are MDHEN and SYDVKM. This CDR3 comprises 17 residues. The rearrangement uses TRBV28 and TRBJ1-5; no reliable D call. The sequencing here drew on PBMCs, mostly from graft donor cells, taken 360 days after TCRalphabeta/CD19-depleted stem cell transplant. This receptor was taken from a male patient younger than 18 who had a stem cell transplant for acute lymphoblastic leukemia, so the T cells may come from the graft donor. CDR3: CASSSHGSDPSNQPQHF. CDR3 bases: TGTGCCAGCAGTTCCCATGGATCAGACCCTAGCAATCAGCCCCAGCATTTT.